These T cell receptor beta chains were read from a single sample in a study of PD-1 blockade in classical Hodgkin lymphoma. Using immunoSEQ multiplex PCR, the repertoire was profiled, and TCRdb retains in-frame clones only, with some absent. The sample lists about 97,000 clones; 80% to 85% were seen once. The source material was peripheral blood mononuclear cells (PBMCs), sampled at baseline. These receptors were obtained from a human donor with classical Hodgkin lymphoma. Both conserved end residues are part of each CDR3. A D gene is named only where the DNA matches it firmly. Only part of the rows carry a size: once, few, many, or a class if the clone is expanded.

V	size	D	J	CDR3	DNA
TRBV5-1	NA	NA	TRBJ1-1	CASSLYGGQTEAFF	TGCGCCAGCAGCTTGTATGGAGGTCAGACTGAAGCTTTCTTT
TRBV6-5	NA	TRBD2	TRBJ2-7	CASSQGGYEQYF	TGTGCCAGCAGCCAGGGAGGGTACGAGCAGTACTTC
TRBV5-6	NA	NA	TRBJ2-7	CASSQGRTVTPQSYEQYF	TGTGCCAGCAGCCAGGGTAGGACAGTGACGCCTCAATCCTACGAGCAGTACTTC
TRBV15	once	NA	TRBJ1-5	CATSWGSGSNQPQHF	TGTGCCACCAGTTGGGGGAGTGGGAGCAATCAGCCCCAGCATTTT
TRBV2	NA	NA	TRBJ1-2	CASGGTGQQDGYTF	TGTGCCAGCGGTGGAACAGGACAACAAGATGGCTACACCTTC
TRBV7-4	NA	NA	TRBJ1-5	CASSFDSNQPQHF	TGTGCCAGCAGCTTTGATAGCAATCAGCCCCAGCATTTT
TRBV6-5	NA	NA	TRBJ1-2	CASFLWVHGYTF	TGTGCCAGCTTCCTTTGGGTTCATGGCTACACCTTC
TRBV7-9	NA	TRBD2	TRBJ2-1	CASSQIAGGVPEQFF	TGTGCCAGCAGCCAAATAGCGGGAGGGGTCCCTGAGCAGTTCTTC
TRBV5-1	NA	NA	TRBJ2-7	CASSLTAYEQYF	TGCGCCAGCAGCTTGACAGCCTACGAGCAGTACTTC
TRBV6-1	NA	NA	TRBJ1-5	CASSGGITAQPQHF	TGTGCCAGCAGTGGGGGGATTACGGCTCAGCCCCAGCATTTT
TRBV30	NA	NA	TRBJ2-2	CAWSVLRSGEELFF	TGTGCCTGGAGTGTACTCAGGTCGGGCGAGGAGCTGTTTTTT
TRBV10-1	NA	NA	TRBJ2-6	CASSGPLGGANVLTF	TGCGCCAGCAGCGGCCCCCTGGGGGGGGCCAACGTCCTGACTTTC
TRBV19	NA	TRBD1	TRBJ1-1	CASSMTGSNTEAFF	TGTGCCAGTAGTATGACAGGGTCGAACACTGAAGCTTTCTTT
TRBV15	NA	NA	TRBJ2-7	CATSRATPSYEQYF	TGTGCCACCAGCAGAGCGACACCCTCCTACGAGCAGTACTTC
TRBV19	few	TRBD1	TRBJ1-1	CASSKRTGGSVTEAFF	TGTGCCAGTAGTAAAAGGACAGGGGGCAGCGTCACTGAAGCTTTCTTT
TRBV27	NA	NA	TRBJ2-1	CASSLSGYSSYNEQFF	TGTGCCAGCAGTTTATCAGGGTACAGCTCCTACAATGAGCAGTTCTTC
TRBV6-6	NA	NA	TRBJ2-5	CASSPPARVGETQYF	TGTGCCAGCAGTCCTCCAGCCAGGGTTGGTGAGACCCAGTACTTC
TRBV5-1	NA	TRBD1	TRBJ1-1	CASSSRGQHNTEAFF	TGCGCCAGCAGCTCCCGGGGACAGCATAACACTGAAGCTTTCTTT